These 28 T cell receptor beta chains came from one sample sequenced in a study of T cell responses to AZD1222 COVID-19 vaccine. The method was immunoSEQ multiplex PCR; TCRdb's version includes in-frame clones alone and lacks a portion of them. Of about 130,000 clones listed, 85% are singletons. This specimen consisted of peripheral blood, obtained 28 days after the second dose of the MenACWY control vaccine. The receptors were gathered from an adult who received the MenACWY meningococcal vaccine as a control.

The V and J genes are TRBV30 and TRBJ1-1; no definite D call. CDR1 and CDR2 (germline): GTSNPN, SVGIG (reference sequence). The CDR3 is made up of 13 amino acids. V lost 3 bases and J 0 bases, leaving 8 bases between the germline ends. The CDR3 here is CAWRGILNTEAFF. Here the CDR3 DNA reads TGTGCCTGGAGGGGGATTTTGAACACTGAAGCTTTCTTT.

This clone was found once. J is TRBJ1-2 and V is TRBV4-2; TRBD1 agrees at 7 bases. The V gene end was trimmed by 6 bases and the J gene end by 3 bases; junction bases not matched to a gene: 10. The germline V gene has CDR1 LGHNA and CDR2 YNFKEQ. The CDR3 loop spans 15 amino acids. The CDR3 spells CASSYNPQGDYGYTF. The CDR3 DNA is TGTGCCAGCAGTTACAACCCCCAGGGGGACTATGGCTACACCTTC.

The CDR3 loop reads CASSLALEAFF. CDR3 in DNA: TGTGCCAGCAGTTTAGCCCTTGAAGCTTTCTTT. The chain joins TRBV28 to TRBJ1-1; unclear D gene. CDR1 and CDR2 from the germline V gene are MDHEN and SYDVKM. Trimming shortened V by 2 bases and J by 7 bases, and 5 bases separated the two germline ends. This CDR3 has 11 residues.

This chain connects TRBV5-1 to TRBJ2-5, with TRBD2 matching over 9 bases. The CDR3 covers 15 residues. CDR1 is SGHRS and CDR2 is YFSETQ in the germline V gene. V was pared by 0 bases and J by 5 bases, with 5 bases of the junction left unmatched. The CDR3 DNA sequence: TGCGCCAGCAGCTTGGCCTCAAGCGGGGGGGAGACCCAGTACTTC. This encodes CASSLASSGGETQYF. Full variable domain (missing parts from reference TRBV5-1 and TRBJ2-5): KAGVTQTPRYLIKTRGQQVTLSCSPISGHRSVSWYQQTPGQGLQFLFEYFSETQRNKGNFPGRFSGRQFSNSRSEMNVSTLELGDSALYLCASSLASSGGETQYFGPGTRLLVL.

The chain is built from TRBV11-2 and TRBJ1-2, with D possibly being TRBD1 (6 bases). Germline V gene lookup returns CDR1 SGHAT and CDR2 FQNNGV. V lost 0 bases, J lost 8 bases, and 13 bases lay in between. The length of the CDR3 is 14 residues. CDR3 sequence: CASSLDRGGRGYTF. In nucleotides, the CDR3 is TGTGCCAGCAGCTTAGATCGCGGGGGGCGAGGCTACACCTTC.

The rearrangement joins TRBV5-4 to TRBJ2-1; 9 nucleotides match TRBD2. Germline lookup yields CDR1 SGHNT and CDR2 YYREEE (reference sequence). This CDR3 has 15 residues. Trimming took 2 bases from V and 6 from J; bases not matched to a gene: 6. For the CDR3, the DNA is TGTGCCAGCAGCTTTACTAGCGGGTCTGTCAATGAGCAGTTCTTC. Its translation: CASSFTSGSVNEQFF.

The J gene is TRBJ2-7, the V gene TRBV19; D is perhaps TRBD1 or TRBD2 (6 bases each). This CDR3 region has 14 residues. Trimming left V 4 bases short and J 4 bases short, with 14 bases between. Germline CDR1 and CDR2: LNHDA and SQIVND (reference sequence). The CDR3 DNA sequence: TGTGCCAGTAGTAATCCGGGGGCTTCTTACGAGCAGTACTTC. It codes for CASSNPGASYEQYF.

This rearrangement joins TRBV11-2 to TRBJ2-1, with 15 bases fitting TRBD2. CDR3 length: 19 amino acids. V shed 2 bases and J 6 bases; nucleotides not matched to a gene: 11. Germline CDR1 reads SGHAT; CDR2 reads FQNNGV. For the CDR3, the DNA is TGTGCCAGCAGCTTAAAATTCACGAGGGGACTAGCGGGAGGCAATGAGCAGTTCTTC. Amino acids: CASSLKFTRGLAGGNEQFF.

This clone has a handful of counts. CDR3 sequence reads: CASSLGGTSAQYV. For the CDR3, the DNA is TGCGCCAGCAGCTTGGGGGGCACTAGCGCACAGTACGTC. The chain combines TRBV5-1 with TRBJ2-7, with 7 bases that match TRBD2. V gave up 0 bases and J gave up 10 bases; unmatched junction bases: 7. CDR3 length: 13 residues. From germline, CDR1 is SGHRS and CDR2 YFSETQ.

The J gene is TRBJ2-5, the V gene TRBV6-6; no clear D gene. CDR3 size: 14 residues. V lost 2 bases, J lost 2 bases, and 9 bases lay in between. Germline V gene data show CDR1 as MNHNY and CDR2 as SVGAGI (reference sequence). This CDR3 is CASSYAARQETQYF. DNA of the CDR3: TGTGCCAGCAGTTACGCGGCACGGCAAGAGACCCAGTACTTC.

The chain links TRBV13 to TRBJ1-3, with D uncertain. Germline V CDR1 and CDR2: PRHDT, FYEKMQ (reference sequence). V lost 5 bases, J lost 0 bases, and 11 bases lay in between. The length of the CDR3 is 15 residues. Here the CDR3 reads CASSAGRFSGNTIYF. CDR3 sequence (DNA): TGTGCCAGCAGCGCAGGACGGTTCTCTGGAAACACCATATATTTT.

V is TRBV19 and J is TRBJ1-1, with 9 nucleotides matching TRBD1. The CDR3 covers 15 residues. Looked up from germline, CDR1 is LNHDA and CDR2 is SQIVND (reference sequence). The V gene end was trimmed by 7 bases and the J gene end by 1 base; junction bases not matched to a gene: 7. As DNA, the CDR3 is TGTGCCAGTACCTGGGGGGGACAGGGGAACACTGAAGCTTTCTTT. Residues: CASTWGGQGNTEAFF. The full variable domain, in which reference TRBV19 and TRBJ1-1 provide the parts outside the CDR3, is DGGITQSPKYLFRKEGQNVTLSCEQNLNHDAMYWYRQDPGQGLRLIYYSQIVNDFQKGDIAEGYSVSREKKESFPLTVTSAQKNPTAFYLCASTWGGQGNTEAFFGQGTRLTVV.

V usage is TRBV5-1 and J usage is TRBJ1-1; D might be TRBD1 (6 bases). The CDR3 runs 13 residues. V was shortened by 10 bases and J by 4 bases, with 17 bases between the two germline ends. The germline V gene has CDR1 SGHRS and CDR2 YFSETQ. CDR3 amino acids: CARGEGGFTEAFF. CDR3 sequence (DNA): TGCGCCCGCGGGGAGGGGGGATTCACTGAAGCTTTCTTT.

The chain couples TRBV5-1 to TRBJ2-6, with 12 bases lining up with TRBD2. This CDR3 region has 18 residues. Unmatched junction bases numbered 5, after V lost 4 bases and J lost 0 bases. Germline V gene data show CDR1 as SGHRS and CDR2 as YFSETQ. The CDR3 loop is CASSPGLAGHSGANVLTF. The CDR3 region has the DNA TGCGCCAGCAGCCCTGGACTAGCGGGACACTCTGGGGCCAACGTCCTGACTTTC.

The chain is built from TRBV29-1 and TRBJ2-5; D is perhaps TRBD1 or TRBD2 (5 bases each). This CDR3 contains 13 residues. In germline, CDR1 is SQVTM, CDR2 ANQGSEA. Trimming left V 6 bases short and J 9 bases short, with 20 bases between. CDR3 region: CSVSGEGPLPQYF. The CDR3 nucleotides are TGCAGCGTGTCTGGAGAGGGGCCCCTCCCCCAGTACTTC.

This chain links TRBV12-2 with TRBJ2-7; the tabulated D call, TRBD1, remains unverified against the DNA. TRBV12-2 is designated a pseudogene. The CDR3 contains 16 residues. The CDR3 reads CASRLADRDTPYEQYV. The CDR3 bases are TGTGCAAGTCGCTTAGCGGACAGGGATACTCCCTACGAGCAGTACGTC.

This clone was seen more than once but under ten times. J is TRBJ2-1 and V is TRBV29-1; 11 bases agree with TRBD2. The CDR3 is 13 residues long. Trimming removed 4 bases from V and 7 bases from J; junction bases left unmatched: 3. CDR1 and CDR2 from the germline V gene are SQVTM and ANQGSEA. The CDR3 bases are TGCAGCGTTGTACTAGCGGGGGAAAATGAGCAGTTCTTC. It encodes CSVVLAGENEQFF.

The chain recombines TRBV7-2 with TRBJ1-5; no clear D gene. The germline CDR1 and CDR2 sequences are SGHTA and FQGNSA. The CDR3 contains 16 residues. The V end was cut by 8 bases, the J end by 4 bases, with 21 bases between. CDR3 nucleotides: TGTGCCAGCCGTGCGAGGTTGGCAGACTATAATCAGCCCCAGCATTTT. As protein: CASRARLADYNQPQHF. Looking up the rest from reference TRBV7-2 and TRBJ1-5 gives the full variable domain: GAGVSQSPSNKVTEKGKDVELRCDPISGHTALYWYRQSLGQGLEFLIYFQGNSAPDKSGLPSDRFSAERTGGSVSTLTIQRTQQEDSAVYLCASRARLADYNQPQHFGDGTRLSIL.

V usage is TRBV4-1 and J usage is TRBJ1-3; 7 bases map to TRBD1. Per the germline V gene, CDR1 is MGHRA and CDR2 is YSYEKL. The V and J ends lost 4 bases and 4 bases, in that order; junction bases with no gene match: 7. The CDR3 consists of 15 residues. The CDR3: CASSRRTGDGNTIYF. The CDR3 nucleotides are TGCGCCAGCAGCCGGAGAACAGGGGACGGAAACACCATATATTTT.

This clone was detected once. The CDR3 here is CASSKGANNSPLHF. CDR3 sequence (DNA): TGTGCCAGTTCGAAGGGGGCGAATAATTCACCCCTCCACTTT. The rearrangement links TRBV19 to TRBJ1-6; 7 bases line up with TRBD1. Germline values: CDR1 LNHDA, CDR2 SQIVND (reference sequence). V dropped 8 bases and J dropped 5; count of bases not matched to a gene: 6. The CDR3 loop spans 14 amino acids.

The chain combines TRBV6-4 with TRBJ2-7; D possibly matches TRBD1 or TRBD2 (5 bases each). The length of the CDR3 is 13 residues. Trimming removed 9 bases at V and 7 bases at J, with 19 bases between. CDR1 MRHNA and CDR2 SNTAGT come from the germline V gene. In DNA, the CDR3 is TGTGCCAGGGCCCCGGCAGGGAGAGGGGAGCAGTACTTC. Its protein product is CARAPAGRGEQYF.

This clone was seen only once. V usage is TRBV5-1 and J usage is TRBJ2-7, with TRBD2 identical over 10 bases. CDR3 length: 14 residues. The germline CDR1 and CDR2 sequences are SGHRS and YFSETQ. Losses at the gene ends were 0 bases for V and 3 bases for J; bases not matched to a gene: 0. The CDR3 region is CASSLVAGGYEQYF. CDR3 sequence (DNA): TGCGCCAGCAGCTTGGTAGCGGGAGGCTACGAGCAGTACTTC. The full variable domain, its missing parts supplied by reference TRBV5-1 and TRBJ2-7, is KAGVTQTPRYLIKTRGQQVTLSCSPISGHRSVSWYQQTPGQGLQFLFEYFSETQRNKGNFPGRFSGRQFSNSRSEMNVSTLELGDSALYLCASSLVAGGYEQYFGPGTRLTVT.

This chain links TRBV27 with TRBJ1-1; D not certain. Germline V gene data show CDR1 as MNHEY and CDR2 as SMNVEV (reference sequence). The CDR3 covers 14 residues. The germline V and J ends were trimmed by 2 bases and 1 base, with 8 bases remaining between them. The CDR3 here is CASSLRGPNTEAFF. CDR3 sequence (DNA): TGTGCCAGCAGTTTACGCGGACCGAACACTGAAGCTTTCTTT.

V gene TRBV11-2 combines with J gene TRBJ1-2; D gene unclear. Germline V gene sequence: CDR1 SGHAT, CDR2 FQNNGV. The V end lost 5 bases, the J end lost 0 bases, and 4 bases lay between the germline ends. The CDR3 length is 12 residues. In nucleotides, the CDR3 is TGTGCCAGCAGCCTTACTAACTATGGCTACACCTTC. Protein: CASSLTNYGYTF. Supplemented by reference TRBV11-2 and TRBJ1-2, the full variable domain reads EAGVAQSPRYKIIEKRQSVAFWCNPISGHATLYWYQQILGQGPKLLIQFQNNGVVDDSQLPKDRFSAERLKGVDSTLKIQPAKLEDSAVYLCASSLTNYGYTFGSGTRLTVV.

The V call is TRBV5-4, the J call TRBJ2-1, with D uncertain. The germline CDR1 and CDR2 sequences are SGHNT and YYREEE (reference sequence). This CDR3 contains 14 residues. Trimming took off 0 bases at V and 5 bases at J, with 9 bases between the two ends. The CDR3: CASSLVGSHNEQFF. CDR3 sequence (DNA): TGTGCCAGCAGCTTGGTTGGCAGTCACAATGAGCAGTTCTTC.

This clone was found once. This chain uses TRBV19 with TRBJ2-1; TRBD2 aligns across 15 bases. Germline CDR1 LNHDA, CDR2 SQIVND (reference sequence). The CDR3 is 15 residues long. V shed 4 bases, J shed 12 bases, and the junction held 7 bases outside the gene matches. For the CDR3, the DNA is TGTGCCAGTAGTACGGGACTAGCGGGAGGACAAGTGCAGTTCTTC. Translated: CASSTGLAGGQVQFF.

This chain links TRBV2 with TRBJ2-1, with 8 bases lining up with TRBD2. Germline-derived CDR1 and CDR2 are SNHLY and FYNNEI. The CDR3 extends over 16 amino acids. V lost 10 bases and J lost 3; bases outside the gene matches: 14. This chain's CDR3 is CATQMSGGPGYNEQFF. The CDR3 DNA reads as TGTGCCACCCAAATGTCGGGGGGGCCTGGCTACAATGAGCAGTTCTTC.

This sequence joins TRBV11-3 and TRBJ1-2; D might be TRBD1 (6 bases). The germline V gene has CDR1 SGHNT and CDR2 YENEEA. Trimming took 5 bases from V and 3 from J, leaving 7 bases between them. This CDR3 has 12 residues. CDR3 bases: TGTGCCAGCAGCCGGACAGACTATGGCTACACCTTC. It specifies CASSRTDYGYTF.